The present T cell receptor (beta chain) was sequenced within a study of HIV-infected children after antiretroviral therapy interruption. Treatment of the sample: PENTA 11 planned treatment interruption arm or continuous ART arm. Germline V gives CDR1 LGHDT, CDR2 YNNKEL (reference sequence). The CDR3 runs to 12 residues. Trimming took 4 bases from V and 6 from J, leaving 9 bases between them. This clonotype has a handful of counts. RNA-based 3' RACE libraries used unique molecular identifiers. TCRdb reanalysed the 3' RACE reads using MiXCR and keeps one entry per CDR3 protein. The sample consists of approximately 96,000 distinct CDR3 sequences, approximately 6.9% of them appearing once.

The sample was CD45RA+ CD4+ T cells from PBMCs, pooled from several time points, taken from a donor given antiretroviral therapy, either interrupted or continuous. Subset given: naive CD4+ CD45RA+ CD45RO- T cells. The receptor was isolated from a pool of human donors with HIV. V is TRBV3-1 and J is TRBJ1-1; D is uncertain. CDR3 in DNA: TGTGCCAGCAGCCTCCGGACGGCTGAAGCTTTCTTT. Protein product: CASSLRTAEAFF. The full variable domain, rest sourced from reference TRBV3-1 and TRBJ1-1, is DTAVSQTPKYLVTQMGNDKSIKCEQNLGHDTMYWYKQDSKKFLKIMFSYNNKELIINETVPNRFSPKSPDKAHLNLHINSLELGDSAVYFCASSLRTAEAFFGQGTRLTVV.